The source of this TCR beta chain is a study of blood T cell repertoires in COVID-19. As originally analysed: Estimates of nucleated cell counts were drawn from the amplification of reference gene primers. Data came from immunoSEQ multiplex PCR; TCRdb stores just in-frame clones and leaves some out. V and J calls and clone size come straight from that table; D and trimming were deduced from the DNA. This sample carries about 670,000 clones, approximately 90% of them seen once, and the ten largest clones take under 0.3%. Trimming removed 7 bases at V and 2 bases at J, with 11 bases between. CDR3 length: 13 amino acids.

The rearrangement links TRBV12-3 or TRBV12-4 to TRBJ1-1; D not resolved. The receptor comes from a woman in her late teens or twenties with acute or convalescent COVID-19. The specimen was peripheral blood. The CDR3 here is CASITRHNTEAFF. CDR3 in DNA: TGTGCCAGCATCACTCGACACAACACTGAAGCTTTCTTT.